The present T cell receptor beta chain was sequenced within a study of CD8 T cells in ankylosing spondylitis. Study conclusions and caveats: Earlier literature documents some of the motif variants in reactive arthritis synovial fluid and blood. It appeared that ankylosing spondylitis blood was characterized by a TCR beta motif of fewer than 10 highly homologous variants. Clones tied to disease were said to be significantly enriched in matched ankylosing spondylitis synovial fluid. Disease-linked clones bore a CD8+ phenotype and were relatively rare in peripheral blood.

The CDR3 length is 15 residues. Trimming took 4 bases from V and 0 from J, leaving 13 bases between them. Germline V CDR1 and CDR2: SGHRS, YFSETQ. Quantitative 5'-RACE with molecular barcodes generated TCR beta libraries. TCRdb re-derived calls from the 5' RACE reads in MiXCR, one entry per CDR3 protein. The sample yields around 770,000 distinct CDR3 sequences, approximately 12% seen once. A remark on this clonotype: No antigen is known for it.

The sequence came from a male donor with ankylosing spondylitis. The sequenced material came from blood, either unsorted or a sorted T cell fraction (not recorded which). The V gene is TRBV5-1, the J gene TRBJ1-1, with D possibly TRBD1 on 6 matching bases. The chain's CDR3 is CASSANTGLNTEAFF. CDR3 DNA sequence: TGCGCCAGCAGCGCAAACACAGGGTTGAACACTGAAGCTTTCTTT.